This T cell receptor beta chain was captured by sequencing in a study of metastatic and nonmetastatic thyroid tumors. Among the patients, none had received any treatment before thyroid surgery. The study's findings and limits: As reported, TCR beta diversity in blood and tumor was significantly higher in malignant thyroid tumors than in benign nodules.

This clone was detected many times. Its target is unknown. CDR3 length equals 16 residues. V was cut by 6 bases and J by 0 bases, with 17 bases left in between. The germline V gene encodes CDR1 MGHDK and CDR2 SYGVNS. Authors' data handling: To classify distant metastasis in papillary thyroid cancer, a model was built from CDR3 differences across clinicopathological groups. With MiXCR, TCRdb reprocessed the PCR reads. These V and J calls originate from TCRdb's pipeline instead of the authors' own analysis. The sample consists of about 93,000 clones, 10% to 15% of them appearing once. The sample taken for sequencing was blood. The chain employs TRBV25-1 and TRBJ1-1; D remains ambiguous. The source is a female donor with papillary thyroid cancer or a benign thyroid nodule (not recorded which). Some clones in this sample may be carry-over from other donors' samples. CDR3 DNA sequence: TGTGCCAGCAGCCCAACAAGGTACCGCTTGAACACTGAAGCTTTCTTT. It specifies CASSPTRYRLNTEAFF.